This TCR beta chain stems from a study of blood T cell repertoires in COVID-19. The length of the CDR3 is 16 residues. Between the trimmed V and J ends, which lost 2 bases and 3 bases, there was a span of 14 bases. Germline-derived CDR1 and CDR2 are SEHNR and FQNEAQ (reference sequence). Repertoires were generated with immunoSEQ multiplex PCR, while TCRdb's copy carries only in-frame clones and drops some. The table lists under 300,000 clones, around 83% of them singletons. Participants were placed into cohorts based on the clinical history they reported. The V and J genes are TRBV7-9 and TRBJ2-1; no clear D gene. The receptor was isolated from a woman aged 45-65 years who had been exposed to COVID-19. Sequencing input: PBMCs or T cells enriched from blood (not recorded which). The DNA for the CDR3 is TGTGCCAGCAGCTTAACCGCCCCCCGAGGCTACAATGAGCAGTTCTTC. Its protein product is CASSLTAPRGYNEQFF.